These 3 T cell receptor beta chains originate from one sample sequenced in a study of neoadjuvant anti-PD-1 for oral cavity cancer. Only in-frame clones appear in the TCRdb table, and some are missing; sequencing was by immunoSEQ multiplex PCR. This sample has roughly 15,000 clones, with roughly 77% found just once. Time point given: after neoadjuvant nivolumab, at surgical resection. Specimen: PBMCs, collected after nivolumab (anti-PD-1) treatment. These receptors came from a person aged 35-79 years with oral cavity squamous cell carcinoma.

The V and J genes are TRBV7-9 and TRBJ2-1; D is unclear. V lost 7 bases to trimming and J lost 5 bases, with 6 bases between them. The CDR3 has 11 amino acids. The germline CDR1 and CDR2 sequences are SEHNR and FQNEAQ (reference sequence). The CDR3, as DNA: TGTGCCAGCACGGACGACAATGAGCAGTTCTTC. Its protein product is CASTDDNEQFF.

V and J are TRBV5-1 and TRBJ2-7, with D perhaps being TRBD1 or TRBD2 (5 bases each). Germline CDR1 reads SGHRS; CDR2 reads YFSETQ. The germline V and J ends were trimmed by 3 bases and 3 bases, with 10 bases remaining between them. This CDR3 spans 13 amino acids. The CDR3 reads CASSWDQGYEQYF. The CDR3 DNA is TGCGCCAGCAGCTGGGACCAGGGCTACGAGCAGTACTTC. Together with reference TRBV5-1 and TRBJ2-7, the CDR3 gives the full variable domain: KAGVTQTPRYLIKTRGQQVTLSCSPISGHRSVSWYQQTPGQGLQFLFEYFSETQRNKGNFPGRFSGRQFSNSRSEMNVSTLELGDSALYLCASSWDQGYEQYFGPGTRLTVT.

The genes are TRBV5-1 and TRBJ1-4; no reliable D call. Trimming took off 4 bases at V and 4 bases at J, with 14 bases between the two ends. Germline CDR1 is SGHRS and CDR2 is YFSETQ. CDR3 length: 15 residues. CDR3 sequence (DNA): TGCGCCAGCAGCCCCCAGACCCTCGGTAATGAAAAACTGTTTTTT. Its translation is CASSPQTLGNEKLFF.